These T cell receptor beta chains were read from a single sample in a study of shared clonotypes between healthy human individuals. Sequencing used immunoSEQ multiplex PCR; TCRdb keeps in-frame clones, though not all of them. The sample carries about 1 million clones, roughly 80% recorded once. Input material: memory CD4+ T cells sorted from blood. Receptor source: a young man in good health. The conserved cysteine and the conserved F or W are not part of the CDR3 here.

V gene	J gene	CDR3 protein
TRBV5-6	TRBJ2-5	ASSLAGGQETQY
TRBV28	TRBJ1-6	ASSSTPPQGASPYNSPLH
TRBV28	TRBJ1-2	ASSSLHSPGTDYGYT
TRBV5-4	TRBJ2-2	ASSLISGSGSGELF
TRBV15	TRBJ1-5	ATSAMTDSNQPQH
TRBV4-3	TRBJ2-5	ASSQDYNSAQY
TRBV4-1	TRBJ2-1	ASSQGIAVRNEQF
TRBV7-2	TRBJ2-1	ASSQRADSEQF
TRBV5-1	TRBJ2-7	ATRMGQGYYEQY
TRBV28	TRBJ1-5	ASSNAGTGKGQPQH
TRBV29-1	TRBJ1-1	STGMNTEAF
TRBV4-2	TRBJ1-3	ASSRRGTGDSGNTIY
TRBV2	TRBJ1-1	ASSEGWVTEAF
TRBV2	TRBJ2-5	ASSVGGETQY
TRBV5-1	TRBJ2-7	ASSWALGDEQY
TRBV7-8	TRBJ1-5	ASSLVGAGQPQH
TRBV28	-	ASSLFVLSYEQY
TRBV4-1	TRBJ1-3	ASSQREQGVSGNTIY
TRBV27	TRBJ2-6	ASSLASTAGSGANVLT
TRBV27	TRBJ2-5	ASSLGNREPQY
TRBV5-8	TRBJ1-5	ASSMKDRGRNQPQH
TRBV10-3	TRBJ2-1	AISEIGLKDEQF
TRBV19	TRBJ2-3	ASSSPDSWSQY
TRBV14	TRBJ2-1	ASSQVRHGQF
TRBV19	TRBJ1-6	ASRHGTVNSPLH
TRBV28	TRBJ2-5	ASGGAERGETQY
TRBV6-1	TRBJ1-2	ASRDGGQGGGYT
TRBV5-1	TRBJ2-7	ASSLVGIGDEQY
TRBV14	TRBJ1-4	ASSELGAGIEKLF
TRBV7-8	TRBJ2-3	ASSSHIAGGPPDTQY
TRBV7-2	TRBJ1-1	ASSPRTGSFTEAF
TRBV5-6	TRBJ1-6	ASSLRAGGTAYNSPLH